Listed below are T cell receptor beta chains from one sample, sequenced in a study of cytomegalovirus exposure and HLA in healthy donors. The repertoire was sequenced with immunoSEQ multiplex PCR; TCRdb's copy has only in-frame clones and lacks some. This table has over 120,000 clones, roughly 90% appearing once. The sequenced sample was PBMCs. All receptors derive from a man aged 18 to 35 in good health and CMV-seropositive. Each CDR3 is given without its conserved first and last residue. Fields, in order: J gene, V gene, CDR3 protein.

TRBJ2-1	TRBV5-1	ASSLTSGSDEQF
TRBJ2-7	TRBV21-1	ASSKIETGGLSSYEQY
TRBJ1-5	TRBV19	ASSFLRQGGGQPQH
TRBJ2-3	TRBV9	ASSPASGGALDTQY
TRBJ1-1	TRBV7-2	ASSLTRNTEAF
TRBJ1-2	TRBV6-4	ASSEGQGINYGYT
TRBJ2-7	TRBV6-1	ASSRRTDPYEQY
TRBJ1-2	TRBV4-1	ASSQVSAADYGYT
TRBJ1-2	TRBV6-6	ASSYGEDSPFYGYT
TRBJ1-5	TRBV12-5	ASGLVLGQVVQPQH
TRBJ2-3	TRBV19	ATTPSGRVRTDTQY
TRBJ1-1	TRBV4-1	ASSQPYGQTLNTEAF
TRBJ1-5	TRBV28	ASSVSNQPQH
TRBJ2-7	TRBV13	ASSDRGGITYEQY
TRBJ1-2	TRBV6-1	ASSEAKGASYGYT
TRBJ1-1	TRBV7-9	ASSLGIESTEAF
TRBJ1-1	TRBV30	AWSLGSTEAF
TRBJ1-5	TRBV6-1	ASSVTSNNQPQH
TRBJ1-6	TRBV19	ASTIGQYNSPLH
TRBJ2-5	TRBV11-2	ASSPRGETQY
TRBJ2-5	TRBV11-2	ASSLGDRDLETQY
TRBJ1-2	TRBV7-9	ASSPEGVNGYT
TRBJ1-3	TRBV2	AKLDTGNTIY
TRBJ2-2	TRBV29-1	STLGGGKYTGELF
TRBJ2-7	TRBV27	ASSPVGDPYEQY
TRBJ1-1	TRBV5-1	ASSRDRDTAF